Described below is a single T cell receptor (beta chain) sequence and its context. The data originate from a study of cytomegalovirus exposure and HLA in healthy donors. The study ran its PCR with 60 Vbeta and 13 Jbeta primers. The repertoire was sequenced with immunoSEQ multiplex PCR; TCRdb's copy has only in-frame clones and lacks some. Of around 120,000 clones listed, roughly four fifths were seen once; the top ten hold 1.6%. Looked up from germline, CDR1 is SQVTM and CDR2 is ANQGSEA. The CDR3 extends over 11 amino acids. V was pared by 7 bases and J by 5 bases, with 1 base of the junction left unmatched.

Source material: PBMCs. This TCR derives from a woman aged 18 to 35 in good health and CMV-seronegative. This chain connects TRBV29-1 to TRBJ2-7; 11 nucleotides line up with TRBD1. The CDR3: CSAGQGDEQYF. The CDR3 DNA reads TGCAGCGCGGGACAGGGGGACGAGCAGTACTTC.